The T cell receptor beta chain under discussion was sequenced for a study of Ad26.COV2.S vaccination and SARS-CoV-2 variants. On this clone itself: What it binds is not known.

The repertoire was sequenced with immunoSEQ multiplex PCR; TCRdb's copy has only in-frame clones and lacks some. The sample consists of roughly 350,000 clones, around nine tenths of them appearing once. The germline V gene encodes CDR1 SGHVS and CDR2 FNYEAQ. The CDR3 is 11 residues long. Trimming took 1 base from V and 11 from J, leaving 8 bases between them. The study's findings and limits: Individuals receiving vaccine had higher spike-specific TCR breadth than placebo recipients did. Non-spike TCR breadth showed similarity between vaccine and placebo recipients. The breadth of spike-specific CD8+ and CD4+ T cell responses after vaccination was reportedly substantial.

As for treatment: roughly 19 received Ad26.COV2.S at low or high dose, single or two shots; about 5 received placebo; per-sample allocation not given. Day 63 following the first vaccine or placebo injection was when the samples were taken. Wuhan-strain SARS-CoV-2 spike was expressed by the Ad26 vector that made up the vaccine. The chain has TRBV7-6 and TRBJ2-5; a possible D gene is TRBD1 (6 bases). The source material was peripheral blood, sampled in a trial of Ad26.COV2.S vaccine versus placebo. The clonotype originates from a person between 18 and 60 years old who received the Ad26.COV2.S COVID-19 vaccine or a placebo. CDR3 sequence reads: CASSLDTGQYF. Written as DNA, the CDR3 is TGTGCCAGCAGCTTAGATACAGGGCAGTACTTC.